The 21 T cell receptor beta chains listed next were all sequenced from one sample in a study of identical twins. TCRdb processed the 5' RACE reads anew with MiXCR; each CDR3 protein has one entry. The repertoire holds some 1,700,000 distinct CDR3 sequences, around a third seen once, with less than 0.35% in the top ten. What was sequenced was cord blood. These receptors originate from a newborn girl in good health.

CDR3 nucleotide sequence: TGTGCCAGCAGTTCAATAGGAGGGCCCCACAATGAGCAGTTCTTC. Encoded protein: CASSSIGGPHNEQFF. The chain recombines TRBV28 with TRBJ2-1, with D tentatively TRBD2 (6 bases). Deletions cut 4 bases from V and 5 bases from J, with 15 bases between. The CDR3 consists of 15 residues. Germline assignment: CDR1 MDHEN and CDR2 SYDVKM.

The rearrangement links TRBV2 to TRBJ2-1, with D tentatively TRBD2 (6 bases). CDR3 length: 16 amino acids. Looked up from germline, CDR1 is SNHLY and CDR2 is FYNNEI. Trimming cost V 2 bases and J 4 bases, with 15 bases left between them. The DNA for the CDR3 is TGTGCCAGCAGTGAATCCCGACTAGTAGGGTACAATGAGCAGTTCTTC. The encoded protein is CASSESRLVGYNEQFF.

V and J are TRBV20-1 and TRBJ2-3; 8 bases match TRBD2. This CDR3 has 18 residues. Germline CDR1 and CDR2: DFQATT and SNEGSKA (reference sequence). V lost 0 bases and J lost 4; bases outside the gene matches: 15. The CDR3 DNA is TGCAGTGCTAGAGATCTTGGGAAACGGGGGGGCCTACCAGATACGCAGTATTTT. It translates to CSARDLGKRGGLPDTQYF.

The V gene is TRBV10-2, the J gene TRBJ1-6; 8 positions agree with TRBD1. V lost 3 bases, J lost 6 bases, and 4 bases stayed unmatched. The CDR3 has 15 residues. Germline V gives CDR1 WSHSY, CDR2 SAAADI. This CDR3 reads CASSDSGQGNSPLHF. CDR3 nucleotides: TGCGCCAGCAGTGATTCCGGACAGGGTAATTCACCCCTCCACTTT.

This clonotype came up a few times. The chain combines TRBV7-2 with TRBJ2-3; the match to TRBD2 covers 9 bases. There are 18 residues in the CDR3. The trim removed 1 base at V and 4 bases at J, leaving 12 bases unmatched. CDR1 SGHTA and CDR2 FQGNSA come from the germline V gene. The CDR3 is CASSLGSRAGGPSDTQYF. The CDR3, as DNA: TGTGCCAGCAGCTTAGGTTCTCGGGCGGGGGGGCCATCAGATACGCAGTATTTT.

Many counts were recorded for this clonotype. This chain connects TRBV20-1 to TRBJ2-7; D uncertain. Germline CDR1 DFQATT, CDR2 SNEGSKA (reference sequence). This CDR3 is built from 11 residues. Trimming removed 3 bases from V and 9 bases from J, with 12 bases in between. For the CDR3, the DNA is TGCAGTGCTAGTCCTCCCTGGGGGCAGTACTTC. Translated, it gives CSASPPWGQYF.

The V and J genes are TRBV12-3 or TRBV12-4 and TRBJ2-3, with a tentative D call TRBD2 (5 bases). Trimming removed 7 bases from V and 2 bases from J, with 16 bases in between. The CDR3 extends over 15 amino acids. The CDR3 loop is CASKPFGVATDTQYF. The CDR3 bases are TGTGCCAGCAAACCCTTCGGGGTTGCCACAGATACGCAGTATTTT.

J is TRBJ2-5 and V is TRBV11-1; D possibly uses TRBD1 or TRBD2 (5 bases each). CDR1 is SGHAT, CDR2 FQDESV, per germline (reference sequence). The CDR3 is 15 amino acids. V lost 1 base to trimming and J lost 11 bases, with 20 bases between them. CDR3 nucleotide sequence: TGTGCCAGCAGCTTAGAGGGACGGTCACAGAATCGGCAGTACTTC. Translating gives CASSLEGRSQNRQYF.

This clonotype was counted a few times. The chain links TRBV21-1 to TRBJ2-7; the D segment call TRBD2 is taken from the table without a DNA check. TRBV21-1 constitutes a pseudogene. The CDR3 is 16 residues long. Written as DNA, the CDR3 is TGTGCCAGCAGCAAAAGACTAGCGGGGTTCTCCTACGAGCAGTACTTC. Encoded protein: CASSKRLAGFSYEQYF.

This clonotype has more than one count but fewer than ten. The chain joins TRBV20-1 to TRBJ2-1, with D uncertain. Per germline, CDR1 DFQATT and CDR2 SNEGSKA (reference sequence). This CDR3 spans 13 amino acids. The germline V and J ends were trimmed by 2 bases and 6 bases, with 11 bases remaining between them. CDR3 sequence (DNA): TGCAGTGCTAGAAGTACGCTGCTCAATGAGCAGTTCTTC. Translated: CSARSTLLNEQFF.

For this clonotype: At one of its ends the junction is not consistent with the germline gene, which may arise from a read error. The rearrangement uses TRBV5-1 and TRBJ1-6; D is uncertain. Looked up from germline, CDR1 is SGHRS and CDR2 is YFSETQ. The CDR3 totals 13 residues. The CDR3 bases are TGCGCCAGCTGCTTGGTGGACAATTCACCCCTCCACTTT. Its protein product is CASCLVDNSPLHF. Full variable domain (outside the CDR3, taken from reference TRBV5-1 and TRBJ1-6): KAGVTQTPRYLIKTRGQQVTLSCSPISGHRSVSWYQQTPGQGLQFLFEYFSETQRNKGNFPGRFSGRQFSNSRSEMNVSTLELGDSALYLCASCLVDNSPLHFGNGTRLTVT.

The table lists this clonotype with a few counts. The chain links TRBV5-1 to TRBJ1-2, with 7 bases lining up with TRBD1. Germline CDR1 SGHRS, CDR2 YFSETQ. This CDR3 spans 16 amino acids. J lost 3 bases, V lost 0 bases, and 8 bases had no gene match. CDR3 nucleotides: TGCGCCAGCAGCTTGGCCTTGGACAGGACGGACTATGGCTACACCTTC. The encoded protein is CASSLALDRTDYGYTF. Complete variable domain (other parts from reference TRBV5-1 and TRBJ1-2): KAGVTQTPRYLIKTRGQQVTLSCSPISGHRSVSWYQQTPGQGLQFLFEYFSETQRNKGNFPGRFSGRQFSNSRSEMNVSTLELGDSALYLCASSLALDRTDYGYTFGSGTRLTVV.

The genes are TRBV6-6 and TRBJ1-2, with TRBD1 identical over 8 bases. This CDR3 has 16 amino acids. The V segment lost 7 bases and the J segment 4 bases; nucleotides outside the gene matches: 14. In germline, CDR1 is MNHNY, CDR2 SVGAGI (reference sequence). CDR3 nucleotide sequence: TGTGCCAGCAACTCTCAACGACAGGGGAAGGGCTATGGCTACACCTTC. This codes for CASNSQRQGKGYGYTF.

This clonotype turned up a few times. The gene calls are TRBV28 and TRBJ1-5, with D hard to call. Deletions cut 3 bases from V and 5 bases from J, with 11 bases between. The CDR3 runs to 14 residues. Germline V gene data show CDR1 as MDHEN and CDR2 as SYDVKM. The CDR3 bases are TGTGCCAGCAGTTTCTTGGGGAGGGATCAGCCCCAGCATTTT. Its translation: CASSFLGRDQPQHF.

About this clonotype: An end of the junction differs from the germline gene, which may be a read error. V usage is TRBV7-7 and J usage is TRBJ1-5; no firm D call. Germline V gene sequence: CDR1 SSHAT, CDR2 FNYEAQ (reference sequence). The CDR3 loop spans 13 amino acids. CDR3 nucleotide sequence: TGTGCTAGCAGCTTAGAGGTCTGGCAGCCCCAGCATTTT. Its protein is CASSLEVWQPQHF. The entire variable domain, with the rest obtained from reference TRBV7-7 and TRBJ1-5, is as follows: GAGVSQSPRYKVTKRGQDVTLRCDPISSHATLYWYQQALGQGPEFLTYFNYEAQPDKSGLPSDRFSAERPEGSISTLTIQRTEQRDSAMYRCASSLEVWQPQHFGDGTRLSIL.

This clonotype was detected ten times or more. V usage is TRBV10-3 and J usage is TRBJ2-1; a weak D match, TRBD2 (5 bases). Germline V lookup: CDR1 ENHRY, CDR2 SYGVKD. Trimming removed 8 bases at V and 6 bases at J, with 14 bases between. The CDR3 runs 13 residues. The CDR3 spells CAIGPGKSNEQFF. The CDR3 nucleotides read TGTGCCATCGGGCCGGGGAAAAGCAATGAGCAGTTCTTC.

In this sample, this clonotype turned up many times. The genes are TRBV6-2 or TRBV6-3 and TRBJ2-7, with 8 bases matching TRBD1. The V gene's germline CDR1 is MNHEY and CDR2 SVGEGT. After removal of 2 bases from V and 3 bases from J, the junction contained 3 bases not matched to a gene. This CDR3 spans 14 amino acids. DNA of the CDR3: TGTGCCAGCAGTTACCTCGGGACAGGCTACGAGCAGTACTTC. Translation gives CASSYLGTGYEQYF.

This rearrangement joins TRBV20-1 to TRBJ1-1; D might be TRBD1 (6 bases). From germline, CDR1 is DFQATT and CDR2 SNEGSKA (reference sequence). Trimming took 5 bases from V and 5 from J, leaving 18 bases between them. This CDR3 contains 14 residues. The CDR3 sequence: CSAPRGGRGTEAFF. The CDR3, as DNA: TGCAGTGCTCCCCGGGGAGGCAGGGGTACTGAAGCTTTCTTT.

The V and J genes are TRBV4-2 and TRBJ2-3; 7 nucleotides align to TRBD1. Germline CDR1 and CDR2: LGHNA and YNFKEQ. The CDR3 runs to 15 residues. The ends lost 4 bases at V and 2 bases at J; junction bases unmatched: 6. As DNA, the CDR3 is TGTGCCAGCAGCCCAGGGACAGCGGCCACAGATACGCAGTATTTT. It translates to CASSPGTAATDTQYF.

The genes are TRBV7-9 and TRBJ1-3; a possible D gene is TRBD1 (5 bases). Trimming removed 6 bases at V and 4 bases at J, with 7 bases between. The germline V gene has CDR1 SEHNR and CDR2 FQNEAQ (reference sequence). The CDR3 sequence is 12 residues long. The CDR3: CASREGGNTIYF. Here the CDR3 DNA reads TGTGCCAGCAGAGAGGGGGGAAACACCATATATTTT.

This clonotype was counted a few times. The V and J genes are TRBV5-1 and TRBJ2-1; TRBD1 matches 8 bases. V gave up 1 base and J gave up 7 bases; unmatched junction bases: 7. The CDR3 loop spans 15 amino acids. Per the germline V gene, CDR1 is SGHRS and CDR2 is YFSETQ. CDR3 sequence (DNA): TGCGCCAGCAGCTTGATGGGACAGGCAATTAATGAGCAGTTCTTC. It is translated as CASSLMGQAINEQFF.